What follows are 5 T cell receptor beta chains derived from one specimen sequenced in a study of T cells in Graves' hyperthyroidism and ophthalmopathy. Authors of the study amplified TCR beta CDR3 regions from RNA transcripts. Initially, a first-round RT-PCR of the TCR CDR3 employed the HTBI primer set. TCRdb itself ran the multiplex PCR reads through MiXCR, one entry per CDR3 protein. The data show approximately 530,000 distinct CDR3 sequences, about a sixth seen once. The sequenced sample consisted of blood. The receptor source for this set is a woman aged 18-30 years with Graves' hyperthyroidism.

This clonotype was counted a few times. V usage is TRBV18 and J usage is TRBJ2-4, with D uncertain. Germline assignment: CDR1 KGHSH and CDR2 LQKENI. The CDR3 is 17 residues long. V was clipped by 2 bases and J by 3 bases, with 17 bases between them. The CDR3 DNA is TGTGCCAGCTCACCAGCGAACTTTTTAGGTGGCAAAAACATTCAGTACTTC. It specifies CASSPANFLGGKNIQYF.

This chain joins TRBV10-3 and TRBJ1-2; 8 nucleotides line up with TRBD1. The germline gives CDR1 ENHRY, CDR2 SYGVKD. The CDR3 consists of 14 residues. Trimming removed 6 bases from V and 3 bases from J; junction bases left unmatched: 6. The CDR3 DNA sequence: TGTGCCATCAGACCAGGGGGCAAGGACTATGGCTACACCTTC. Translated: CAIRPGGKDYGYTF.

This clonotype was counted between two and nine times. In DNA, the CDR3 is TGTGCCACCAGCAGTTGGAACTATGGCTACACCTTC. It translates to CATSSWNYGYTF. The chain couples TRBV15 to TRBJ1-2; D is uncertain. Between the trimmed V and J ends, which lost 3 bases and 2 bases, there was a span of 4 bases. CDR1 LNHNV and CDR2 YYDKDF come from the germline V gene (reference sequence). The CDR3 consists of 12 residues.

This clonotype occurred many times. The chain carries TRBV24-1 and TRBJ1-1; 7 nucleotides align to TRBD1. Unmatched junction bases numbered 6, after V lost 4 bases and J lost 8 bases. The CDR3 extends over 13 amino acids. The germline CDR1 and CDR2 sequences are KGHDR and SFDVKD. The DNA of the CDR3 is TGTGCCACCAGTGACTCGGGACAGACGGAAGCTTTCTTT. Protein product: CATSDSGQTEAFF.

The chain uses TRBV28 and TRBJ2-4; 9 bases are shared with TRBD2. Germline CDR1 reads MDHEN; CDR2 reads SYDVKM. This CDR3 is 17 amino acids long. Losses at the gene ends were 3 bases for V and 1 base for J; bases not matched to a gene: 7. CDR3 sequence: CASSLQAGGGAKNIQYF. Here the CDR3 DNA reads TGTGCCAGCAGTTTGCAGGCGGGGGGGGGGGCCAAAAACATTCAGTACTTC.